This T cell receptor (beta chain) was sequenced during a study of cytomegalovirus exposure and HLA in healthy donors. As for the study in general: Earlier results showed roughly 120 million unique TCR beta sequences derived from roughly 200 million T cells.

Germline loops: CDR1 LGHNA, CDR2 YSLEER. This CDR3 has 16 residues. The V and J ends lost 1 base and 5 bases respectively, with 16 bases between them. General observations from the study: A few chains linked to CMV were shown in vitro to be specific for CMV antigens.

The PCR ran on 60 Vbeta and 13 Jbeta primers. Data came from immunoSEQ multiplex PCR; TCRdb stores just in-frame clones and leaves some out. The sample holds approximately 140,000 clones; 65% to 80% are singletons and the top ten take 8.8%. This clone has more than one count but fewer than ten. The antigen remains unidentified. This rearrangement joins TRBV4-3 to TRBJ2-3; TRBD1 might be the D (5 bases). Material: PBMCs. This sequence originates from a woman aged 45-65 years in good health and CMV-seropositive. CDR3: CASSQVGEGFLDTQYF. DNA of the CDR3: TGCGCCAGCAGCCAAGTAGGGGAAGGCTTCCTAGATACGCAGTATTTT.